These 28 T cell receptor beta chains were all obtained from the same sample, sequenced in a study of OX40 agonist ivuxolimab in advanced cancers. The assay was immunoSEQ multiplex PCR, and TCRdb's table has in-frame clones only and misses some. In the table there are tens of thousands of clones, under 90% of which are singletons. Sample: CD4+ or CD8+ T cells sorted from blood, taken in a trial of the OX40 agonist ivuxolimab. The receptors were gathered from an adult with an advanced solid tumor such as melanoma, head and neck, liver or kidney cancer.

The rearrangement links TRBV25-1 to TRBJ2-7; D call uncertain. Trimming took off 3 bases at V and 3 bases at J, with 9 bases between the two ends. The V gene's germline CDR1 is MGHDK and CDR2 SYGVNS. This CDR3 contains 13 residues. The CDR3: CASSDLEYYEQYF. The CDR3, as DNA: TGTGCCAGCAGTGACCTGGAATACTACGAGCAGTACTTC.

The J gene is TRBJ1-4, the V gene TRBV18; possible D gene TRBD1, 5 bases. Germline CDR1 is KGHSH and CDR2 is LQKENI. This CDR3 contains 15 residues. V was cut by 3 bases and J by 7 bases, with 15 bases left in between. The CDR3 is CASSPRRGKSEKLFF. The CDR3 coding sequence is TGTGCCAGCTCACCGCGACGGGGGAAGAGTGAAAAACTGTTTTTT.

V usage is TRBV11-2 and J usage is TRBJ2-5; weak D call: TRBD1 (5 bases). This CDR3 is built from 15 residues. Germline assignment: CDR1 SGHAT and CDR2 FQNNGV. V was shortened by 2 bases and J by 1 base, with 11 bases between the two germline ends. CDR3 protein: CASSLRGSFQETQYF. The CDR3 nucleotides are TGTGCCAGCAGCTTAAGGGGATCTTTCCAAGAGACCCAGTACTTC.

This rearrangement joins TRBV6-6 to TRBJ2-7, with 7 positions matching TRBD1. Germline CDR1 MNHNY, CDR2 SVGAGI (reference sequence). The CDR3 is 13 residues long. V shed 7 bases, J shed 4 bases, and the junction held 7 bases outside the gene matches. The CDR3 nucleotides read TGTGCCAGCACTCCGGGACAGCAATACGAGCAGTACGTC. This encodes CASTPGQQYEQYV.

The genes are TRBV13 and TRBJ1-6; D is ambiguous. Per germline, CDR1 PRHDT and CDR2 FYEKMQ (reference sequence). The CDR3 is made up of 16 amino acids. The V end was cut by 4 bases, the J end by 2 bases, with 12 bases between. The CDR3 DNA is TGTGCCAGCAGCTCGAGAAATAAACCCTATAATTCACCCCTCCACTTT. Translated: CASSSRNKPYNSPLHF.

This clone has just a few counts. The genes are TRBV7-9 and TRBJ2-1; TRBD2 aligns across 11 bases. The trim removed 8 bases at V and 4 bases at J, leaving 13 bases unmatched. This CDR3 is built from 17 residues. From germline, CDR1 is SEHNR and CDR2 FQNEAQ (reference sequence). CDR3 loop: CASSTLAGGGEYNEQFF. CDR3 in DNA: TGTGCCAGCTCAACCCTAGCGGGAGGAGGGGAATACAATGAGCAGTTCTTC.

The rearrangement uses TRBV2 and TRBJ2-1; 9 nucleotides agree with TRBD1. There are 12 residues in the CDR3. Germline lookup yields CDR1 SNHLY and CDR2 FYNNEI. V was clipped by 8 bases and J by 9 bases; unmatched bases: 5. The CDR3 loop reads CASGEDRGEQFF. The CDR3 DNA reads TGTGCCAGCGGGGAGGACAGGGGTGAGCAGTTCTTC.

This chain links TRBV28 with TRBJ2-3, with TRBD2 matching over 9 bases. The CDR3 is 19 amino acids. With 4 bases clipped from V and 7 bases from J, the junction kept 21 bases outside the gene matches. Looked up from germline, CDR1 is MDHEN and CDR2 is SYDVKM. In DNA form, the CDR3 reads TGTGCCAGCAGTTCAATAGGGATTGAGCGGGGGGCCACACAAAATACGCAGTATTTT. Translating it yields CASSSIGIERGATQNTQYF.

This rearrangement joins TRBV28 to TRBJ1-4; 9 bases are a match to TRBD1. Looked up from germline, CDR1 is MDHEN and CDR2 is SYDVKM. Trimming took 5 bases from V and 8 from J; bases not matched to a gene: 9. The CDR3 is 15 amino acids. The DNA for the CDR3 is TGTGCCAGCAGTCCGACCGGGACAGGGTCCGAAAAACTGTTTTTT. This encodes CASSPTGTGSEKLFF.

This rearrangement joins TRBV6-6 to TRBJ2-7, with 7 bases lining up with TRBD2. The V and J ends lost 0 bases and 5 bases, in that order; junction bases with no gene match: 10. The CDR3 sequence is 16 residues long. Germline V CDR1 and CDR2: MNHNY, SVGAGI (reference sequence). Here the CDR3 reads CASSYSSRDYGDEQYF. CDR3 in DNA: TGTGCCAGCAGTTACTCATCCCGGGACTACGGCGACGAGCAGTACTTC.

Here the CDR3 reads CASSDPRTASTYGYTF. The CDR3 DNA is TGTGCCAGCAGTGATCCCCGGACAGCTTCTACCTATGGCTACACCTTC. The gene calls are TRBV25-1 and TRBJ1-2, with D possibly being TRBD1 (6 bases). The germline CDR1 and CDR2 sequences are MGHDK and SYGVNS. The length of the CDR3 is 16 residues. Trimming stripped 3 bases from V and 4 bases from J, with 18 bases between.

The chain has TRBV10-3 and TRBJ1-3; perhaps TRBD1 as D (5 bases). Trimming took off 11 bases at V and 0 bases at J, with 14 bases between the two ends. This CDR3 spans 14 amino acids. The germline CDR1 and CDR2 sequences are ENHRY and SYGVKD. CDR3 sequence reads: CAHQGTPSGNTIYF. Written as DNA, the CDR3 is TGTGCCCATCAAGGGACCCCCTCTGGAAACACCATATATTTT.

The chain uses TRBV5-6 and TRBJ1-2, with D uncertain. Germline-derived CDR1 and CDR2 are SGHDT and YYEEEE. CDR3 length: 13 residues. V shed 0 bases and J shed 4 bases, with 7 bases lying between them. The CDR3 bases are TGTGCCAGCAGCTTGGAAGGTGGCTATGGCTACACCTTC. It is translated as CASSLEGGYGYTF.

This rearrangement joins TRBV7-1 to TRBJ1-5; no firm D call. Being an ORF, TRBV7-1 has a function that is uncertain. The CDR3 contains 14 residues. V was clipped by 4 bases and J by 4 bases, with 11 bases between them. CDR3 coding DNA: TGTGCCAGCAGCTTATGGGCAGTTAATCAGCCCCAGCATTTT. Amino acids: CASSLWAVNQPQHF.

J is TRBJ2-5 and V is TRBV12-5, with D tentatively TRBD1 (6 bases). In germline, CDR1 is LGHNT, CDR2 FRNRAP. This CDR3 spans 18 amino acids. The V end lost 0 bases, the J end lost 2 bases, and 19 bases lay between the germline ends. The CDR3 sequence: CASGLVKREQGSQETQYF. In DNA, the CDR3 is TGTGCTAGTGGTTTGGTTAAACGGGAACAGGGCTCTCAAGAGACCCAGTACTTC.

As for this clone: Other DNA sequences in the same sample also yield this CDR3. The rearrangement joins TRBV5-6 to TRBJ2-7; D is ambiguous. With 0 bases removed from V and 2 bases from J, the gap between germline ends came to 6 bases. The CDR3 has 13 residues. Germline CDR1 and CDR2: SGHDT and YYEEEE. The CDR3 protein is CASSLGGTYEQYF. The DNA for the CDR3 is TGTGCCAGCAGCTTGGGCGGAACCTACGAGCAGTACTTC.

This chain links TRBV4-3 with TRBJ2-1, with 8 bases lining up with TRBD2. The V and J ends lost 0 bases and 8 bases, in that order; junction bases with no gene match: 12. The CDR3 sequence is 17 residues long. From germline, CDR1 is LGHNA and CDR2 YSLEER. CDR3 residues: CASSQEGSSGLFYEQFF. CDR3 in DNA: TGCGCCAGCAGCCAAGAAGGGTCTAGCGGGCTTTTCTATGAGCAGTTCTTC.

The chain joins TRBV2 to TRBJ2-5; perhaps TRBD2 as D (5 bases). Trimming cost V 2 bases and J 11 bases, with 12 bases left between them. Per the germline V gene, CDR1 is SNHLY and CDR2 is FYNNEI. CDR3 length equals 12 residues. CDR3 sequence reads: CASSELAAIQYF. The CDR3 region has the DNA TGTGCCAGCAGTGAACTAGCTGCTATACAGTACTTC.

The CDR3 DNA reads TGTGCCAGCAGTTTGTTAGCGGGGGGGCCTCAAGAGACCCAGTACTTC. Its protein product is CASSLLAGGPQETQYF. This chain uses TRBV27 with TRBJ2-5; 11 bases line up with TRBD2. This CDR3 contains 16 residues. Looked up from germline, CDR1 is MNHEY and CDR2 is SMNVEV (reference sequence). V trimming: 3 bases; J trimming: 2 bases; junction bases outside the gene matches: 5.

The J gene is TRBJ2-7, the V gene TRBV18; 16 bases fit TRBD2. J lost 3 bases, V lost 4 bases, and 12 bases had no gene match. Germline V gene lookup returns CDR1 KGHSH and CDR2 LQKENI. The length of the CDR3 is 19 residues. The CDR3 DNA reads TGTGCCAGCTCACTTGCCGGGACTAGCGGGAGGGCCAGTCTCTACGAGCAGTACTTC. Its translation is CASSLAGTSGRASLYEQYF.

The V and J genes are TRBV5-4 and TRBJ1-6; D ambiguous. Germline CDR1 reads SGHNT; CDR2 reads YYREEE (reference sequence). Trimming shortened V by 0 bases and J by 4 bases, and 11 bases separated the two germline ends. The CDR3 spans 16 residues. This chain's CDR3 is CASSLGGSKYNSPLHF. The CDR3 DNA sequence: TGTGCCAGCAGCTTGGGCGGGAGCAAATATAATTCACCCCTCCACTTT. Drawing the rest from reference TRBV5-4 and TRBJ1-6, the complete variable domain is ETGVTQSPTHLIKTRGQQVTLRCSSQSGHNTVSWYQQALGQGPQFIFQYYREEENGRGNFPPRFSGLQFPNYSSELNVNALELDDSALYLCASSLGGSKYNSPLHFGNGTRLTVT.

The chain combines TRBV28 with TRBJ2-5, with 7 bases that match TRBD1. The J segment lost 2 bases and the V segment lost 8 bases, leaving 11 bases of the junction unmatched. Germline-derived CDR1 and CDR2 are MDHEN and SYDVKM. The CDR3 is 15 residues long. Here the CDR3 reads CASPPTGTIQETQYF. CDR3 coding DNA: TGTGCCAGCCCCCCGACAGGGACGATTCAAGAGACCCAGTACTTC.

The chain couples TRBV19 to TRBJ2-1; a possible D gene is TRBD2 (5 bases). This CDR3 region has 14 residues. Germline V CDR1 and CDR2: LNHDA, SQIVND (reference sequence). V lost 6 bases and J 8 bases, leaving 17 bases between the germline ends. CDR3 bases: TGTGCCAGTAGCCCCCGCCCGGGGTACTATGAGCAGTTCTTC. Its translation: CASSPRPGYYEQFF.

In DNA, the CDR3 is TGTGCCAGCAGTTCCGGGACGAAATACGAGCAGTACGTC. This sequence encodes CASSSGTKYEQYV. The chain is built from TRBV6-1 and TRBJ2-7; D is perhaps TRBD1 or TRBD2 (5 bases each). The V gene lost 5 bases and the J gene lost 4 bases, with 12 bases spanning the gap. CDR3 length: 13 residues. CDR1 MNHNS and CDR2 SASEGT come from the germline V gene.

The chain carries TRBV5-1 and TRBJ2-1; 13 positions match TRBD2. The CDR3 loop spans 16 amino acids. V trimming: 4 bases; J trimming: 2 bases; junction bases outside the gene matches: 3. Germline values: CDR1 SGHRS, CDR2 YFSETQ. CDR3 sequence reads: CASSLTSGGTYNEQFF. CDR3 DNA sequence: TGCGCCAGCAGCCTGACTAGCGGGGGGACCTACAATGAGCAGTTCTTC.

A few counts support this clone. The CDR3 nucleotides read TGTGCCAGCTCACCTAGCAGGGGCGAGGGAGAGACCCAGTACTTC. Its protein is CASSPSRGEGETQYF. The J gene is TRBJ2-5, the V gene TRBV18; tentative D call: TRBD1 (6 bases). The V gene lost 3 bases and the J gene lost 4 bases, with 15 bases spanning the gap. This CDR3 contains 15 residues. Germline values: CDR1 KGHSH, CDR2 LQKENI.

The chain combines TRBV2 with TRBJ2-7, with 7 bases matching TRBD2. Germline V gene data show CDR1 as SNHLY and CDR2 as FYNNEI. The length of the CDR3 is 15 residues. V lost 7 bases and J lost 4; bases outside the gene matches: 13. The CDR3 loop is CASKVSAGDLYEQYV. In DNA form, the CDR3 reads TGTGCCAGCAAGGTATCTGCGGGGGACCTTTACGAGCAGTACGTC.

This sequence joins TRBV18 and TRBJ2-4; no firm D call. CDR3 length: 12 residues. Trimming took 4 bases from V and 5 from J, leaving 6 bases between them. Germline-derived CDR1 and CDR2 are KGHSH and LQKENI. The CDR3 DNA reads as TGTGCCAGCTCACGGCAGGAAAACATTCAGTACTTC. This sequence encodes CASSRQENIQYF. The variable domain in full, completed from reference TRBV18 and TRBJ2-4, reads NAGVMQNPRHLVRRRGQEARLRCSPMKGHSHVYWYRQLPEEGLKFMVYLQKENIIDESGMPKERFSAEFPKEGPSILRIQQVVRGDSAAYFCASSRQENIQYFGAGTRLSVL.